Listed below are T cell receptor beta chains from one sample, sequenced in a study of PD-1 blockade in classical Hodgkin lymphoma. Libraries were prepared by immunoSEQ multiplex PCR; TCRdb keeps only in-frame clonotypes and omits some of them. The top ten hold about 2.6% of the sample, which has about 41,000 clones, roughly two thirds seen once. The input for sequencing was peripheral blood mononuclear cells (PBMCs), taken before the fourth cycle of nivolumab. All receptors come from a human donor with classical Hodgkin lymphoma. The CDR3 runs from the conserved cysteine through the conserved F or W. D genes are given only for firm matches. The size of a clone is reported for some rows only, either as once, few or many, or as a class for expanded clones.

j_call v_call clone_size d_call cdr3_aa cdr3_nt
TRBJ2-1 TRBV7-7 - - CASSPGQNNEQFF TGTGCTAGCAGCCCCGGACAGAACAATGAGCAGTTCTTC
TRBJ2-7 TRBV28 - - CASRQTSYEQYF TGTGCCAGTAGACAGACCTCCTACGAGCAGTACTTC
TRBJ1-2 TRBV7-9 - - CASSLFRGPTGGSNYGYTF TGTGCCAGCAGCTTATTCAGGGGCCCGACAGGAGGATCTAACTATGGCTACACCTTC
TRBJ2-1 TRBV19 - - CASSISRGAYYNEQFF TGTGCCAGTAGTATCTCTCGGGGGGCGTATTACAATGAGCAGTTCTTC
TRBJ2-1 TRBV7-6 - TRBD2 CASSRLAAGTYNEQFF TGTGCCAGCAGCCGCCTCGCAGCGGGGACCTACAATGAGCAGTTCTTC
TRBJ2-1 TRBV5-1 - - CASTDGVGGYNEQFF TGCGCCAGTACGGACGGGGTAGGGGGCTACAATGAGCAGTTCTTC
TRBJ1-2 TRBV6-6 few - CASGGNVYGYTF TGTGCCAGCGGCGGGAATGTATATGGCTACACCTTC
TRBJ1-1 TRBV27 few - CASSFGPLNTEAFF TGTGCCAGCAGTTTCGGACCGCTGAACACTGAAGCTTTCTTT
TRBJ1-3 TRBV28 - - CASSPGQASGNTIYF TGTGCCAGCAGCCCCGGACAAGCCTCTGGAAACACCATATATTTT
TRBJ1-1 TRBV7-9 - - CASSPSSGGALMEAFF TGTGCCAGCAGCCCATCTTCCGGGGGCGCCTTGATGGAAGCTTTCTTT
TRBJ2-1 TRBV6-5 - - CASSYGGHSYNEQFF TGTGCCAGCAGTTATGGGGGGCATAGTTACAATGAGCAGTTCTTC
TRBJ2-3 TRBV5-8 - - CASSLEGGRADTQYF TGTGCCAGCAGCTTGGAAGGGGGGAGGGCAGATACGCAGTATTTT
TRBJ2-2 TRBV7-9 - - CASSLWDTNTGELFF TGTGCCAGCAGCTTATGGGACACTAACACCGGGGAGCTGTTTTTT
TRBJ1-4 TRBV7-9 - TRBD1 CASSPDRGGEKLFF TGTGCCAGCAGCCCTGACAGGGGAGGAGAAAAACTGTTTTTT
TRBJ1-1 TRBV19 - - CASSSFGGRAEAFF TGTGCCAGTAGTTCTTTCGGGGGTCGCGCTGAAGCTTTCTTT
TRBJ1-2 TRBV7-2 - TRBD1 CASSPGGYHGYTF TGTGCCAGCAGTCCAGGGGGCTACCATGGCTACACCTTC
TRBJ2-4 TRBV2 - TRBD1 CASSGQGLNIQYF TGTGCCAGCAGTGGACAGGGCTTGAACATTCAGTACTTC
TRBJ2-6 TRBV7-9 - - CASSSTAHSGANVLTF TGTGCCAGCAGTAGCACCGCCCACTCTGGGGCCAACGTCCTGACTTTC
TRBJ2-7 TRBV7-6 - - CASSLHRYYEQYF TGTGCCAGCAGCTTACACAGATATTACGAGCAGTACTTC
TRBJ2-5 TRBV25-1 - TRBD2 CASSVLAGDQETQYF TGTGCCAGCAGTGTTCTAGCGGGGGACCAAGAGACCCAGTACTTC
TRBJ1-1 TRBV6-6 - - CASSYSLGGTEAFF TGTGCCAGCAGTTACTCGTTGGGGGGCACTGAAGCTTTCTTT
TRBJ2-1 TRBV7-2 once TRBD1 CASSLGAGGYNEQFF TGTGCCAGCAGCTTAGGGGCAGGGGGCTACAATGAGCAGTTCTTC
TRBJ2-2 TRBV2 - TRBD2 CASSEVVAGGLNTGELFF TGTGCCAGCAGTGAAGTGGTAGCGGGGGGCCTAAACACCGGGGAGCTGTTTTTT
TRBJ2-5 TRBV7-7 - - CASSLKAWDQTQYF TGTGCTAGCAGCTTAAAGGCCTGGGATCAGACCCAGTACTTC
TRBJ2-7 TRBV5-4 - - CASSLFASYEQYF TGTGCCAGCAGCTTGTTTGCCAGCTACGAGCAGTACTTC
TRBJ2-7 TRBV5-4 - TRBD1 CASKFTGQGTYEQYF TGTGCCAGCAAATTTACGGGACAGGGTACCTACGAGCAGTACTTC
TRBJ1-5 TRBV7-8 - - CASSLGSGGQPQHF TGTGCCAGCAGCTTAGGGTCAGGAGGCCAGCCCCAGCATTTT
TRBJ1-2 TRBV14 - - CASSQSVTYGYTF TGTGCCAGCAGCCAATCAGTGACCTATGGCTACACCTTC
TRBJ2-3 TRBV5-1 - - CASSSPGADTQYF TGCGCCAGCAGCTCGCCAGGGGCGGATACGCAGTATTTT
TRBJ2-3 TRBV10-2 - - CASSHPAKGDTQYF TGCGCCAGCAGCCACCCAGCAAAAGGAGATACGCAGTATTTT
TRBJ2-2 TRBV27 - TRBD1 CASSLGQGNTGELFF TGTGCCAGCAGTTTAGGACAGGGTAACACCGGGGAGCTGTTTTTT
TRBJ1-4 TRBV6-1 - - CASSEEQVNEKLFF TGTGCCAGCAGTGAAGAACAGGTTAATGAAAAACTGTTTTTT
TRBJ2-1 TRBV7-9 - TRBD2 CASSATSGEQFF TGTGCCAGCAGCGCGACTAGCGGAGAGCAGTTCTTC
TRBJ2-1 TRBV19 - TRBD2 CASSRGIWTSGGGSEQFF TGTGCCAGTTCCCGTGGAATTTGGACTAGCGGGGGTGGTAGTGAGCAGTTCTTC
TRBJ2-4 TRBV4-1 - TRBD2 CASSQGGGRRYF TGCGCCAGCAGCCAGGGCGGGGGGAGGCGGTACTTC
TRBJ1-5 TRBV6-5 - TRBD1 CASSKTGDNQPQHF TGTGCCAGCAGTAAGACAGGGGACAATCAGCCCCAGCATTTT
TRBJ2-1 TRBV4-1 - - CASSQEDPGTYNEQFF TGCGCCAGCAGCCAAGAAGACCCAGGAACCTACAATGAGCAGTTCTTC
TRBJ2-3 TRBV27 once - CASASSVSTDTQYF TGTGCCAGCGCTTCTAGCGTAAGCACAGATACGCAGTATTTT
TRBJ2-1 TRBV28 few - CASSLWDQGSNEQFF TGTGCCAGCAGTTTATGGGATCAGGGGAGCAATGAGCAGTTCTTC
TRBJ1-4 TRBV27 few - CASSLWPNEKLFF TGTGCCAGCAGTTTATGGCCTAATGAAAAACTGTTTTTT
TRBJ2-7 TRBV4-2 few - CASSQGGQWVPSF TGTGCCAGCAGCCAAGGAGGACAGTGGGTTCCCTCCTTC
TRBJ2-7 TRBV5-5 medium-sized TRBD2 CASSFRDYYEQYF TGTGCCAGCAGCTTTAGGGACTACTACGAGCAGTACTTC
TRBJ1-1 TRBV4-2 - - CASSQGWTMNTEAFF TGTGCCAGCAGCCAAGGATGGACTATGAACACTGAAGCTTTCTTT
TRBJ1-1 TRBV7-2 - TRBD1 CASSLSSGQENTEAFF TGTGCCAGCAGCTTATCCTCCGGACAGGAGAACACTGAAGCTTTCTTT
TRBJ1-2 TRBV6-5 - - CASSQGGGYTF TGTGCCAGCAGTCAAGGAGGAGGCTACACCTTC
TRBJ2-2 TRBV4-1 - TRBD1 CASKIDRVDTGELFF TGCGCCAGCAAGATAGACAGGGTCGACACCGGGGAGCTGTTTTTT
TRBJ2-7 TRBV7-9 - TRBD1 CASSSSTGQIYEQYF TGTGCCAGCAGCTCGTCCACGGGACAGATCTACGAGCAGTACTTC
TRBJ2-7 TRBV5-6 - TRBD1 CASSSGTGYEQYF TGTGCCAGCAGTTCCGGGACAGGCTACGAGCAGTACTTC
TRBJ1-3 TRBV6-6 - - CASNLDRGNTIYF TGTGCCAGCAATCTCGACCGTGGAAACACCATATATTTT
TRBJ1-4 TRBV28 - - CASSDQAGRDEKLFF TGTGCCAGCAGTGATCAAGCAGGGAGGGATGAAAAACTGTTTTTT
TRBJ1-5 TRBV4-3 - - CASSLNAYGDQPQHF TGCGCCAGCAGCCTAAATGCTTACGGGGATCAGCCCCAGCATTTT
TRBJ2-3 TRBV5-1 few TRBD1 CASSSSTGSDTQYF TGCGCCAGCAGCTCTTCGACAGGGTCAGATACGCAGTATTTT